This T cell receptor beta chain was recovered during a study of blood T cell repertoires in COVID-19. Whole-study context: Samples taken during acute and convalescent COVID-19 were collected in the United States, Italy and Spain. T cells, B-cell-depleted T cells, or PBMCs supplied cDNA or gDNA.

The CDR3 extends over 14 amino acids. With 7 bases removed from V and 8 bases from J, the gap between germline ends came to 15 bases. Germline assignment: CDR1 MDHEN and CDR2 SYDVKM. Original analysis: Estimation of nucleated cell counts relied on the amplification of reference gene primers. Method: immunoSEQ multiplex PCR; TCRdb's copy keeps in-frame clones and lacks some. That table furnishes V, J and clone size, whereas the DNA furnished D and trimming. Of 210,000 or so clones in the sample, approximately 84% were seen once. The sequence derives from a woman aged 50 to 65 with active or convalescent COVID-19. The J gene is TRBJ1-6, the V gene TRBV28; D gene uncertain. The sequenced material came from peripheral blood. CDR3 sequence (DNA): TGTGCCAGCACCTTAGACAAGCGGGATTCACCCCTCCACTTT. It codes for CASTLDKRDSPLHF.